Below are 14 T cell receptor beta chains sequenced from a single sample in a study of blood T cell repertoires in COVID-19. Sequenced by immunoSEQ multiplex PCR; TCRdb stores in-frame clones only, minus some. The sample carries 150,000 to 200,000 clones, less than 90% recorded once. Sample: peripheral blood. These receptors all stem from a woman aged 70-85 years with acute or convalescent COVID-19.

The DNA for the CDR3 is TGTGCCAGCAGCGTCCAGGGCAACACTGAAGCTTTCTTT. The encoded protein is CASSVQGNTEAFF. This rearrangement joins TRBV7-2 to TRBJ1-1; a possible D gene is TRBD1 (5 bases). Trimming pared 5 bases from V and 2 bases from J, leaving 9 bases between. Germline V gene lookup returns CDR1 SGHTA and CDR2 FQGNSA. The CDR3 length is 13 residues. Full variable domain (outside the CDR3, taken from reference TRBV7-2 and TRBJ1-1): GAGVSQSPSNKVTEKGKDVELRCDPISGHTALYWYRQSLGQGLEFLIYFQGNSAPDKSGLPSDRFSAERTGGSVSTLTIQRTQQEDSAVYLCASSVQGNTEAFFGQGTRLTVV.

This clone has a handful of counts. This chain uses TRBV14 with TRBJ2-7; TRBD1 matches at 12 bases. Per germline, CDR1 SGHDN and CDR2 FVKESK. The CDR3 extends over 13 amino acids. Trimming at V came to 7 bases and at J to 7 bases, leaving 5 bases not matched to a gene. DNA for the CDR3: TGTGCCAGCACGGGACAGGGGGCGATGGAGCAGTACTTC. Protein: CASTGQGAMEQYF.

Note on this clone: Other DNA sequences in this specimen translate into the identical CDR3. V usage is TRBV20-1 and J usage is TRBJ2-5; the D gene is possibly TRBD1 (5 bases). Germline V gene data show CDR1 as DFQATT and CDR2 as SNEGSKA (reference sequence). V lost 6 bases and J lost 2, with 7 bases in between. The CDR3 spans 11 residues. CDR3 loop: CSANRQETQYF. The CDR3 coding sequence is TGCAGTGCCAACAGGCAAGAGACCCAGTACTTC.

This chain joins TRBV6-6 and TRBJ1-1; 11 bases match TRBD1. CDR1 MNHNY and CDR2 SVGAGI come from the germline V gene (reference sequence). This CDR3 spans 16 amino acids. With 8 bases clipped from V and 3 bases from J, the junction kept 11 bases outside the gene matches. In nucleotides, the CDR3 is TGTGCCAGCGGCCGGGACAGGGGGTTTTGGGACACTGAAGCTTTCTTT. Protein product: CASGRDRGFWDTEAFF.

This rearrangement joins TRBV6-5 to TRBJ1-4, with D perhaps matching TRBD1 (5 bases). Germline CDR1 is MNHEY and CDR2 is SVGAGI. V lost 2 bases, J lost 7 bases, and 8 bases lay in between. The CDR3 spans 13 residues. CDR3 residues: CASSYRGTEKLFF. CDR3 bases: TGTGCCAGCAGTTACAGGGGAACTGAAAAACTGTTTTTT.

The chain couples TRBV6-6 to TRBJ1-1, with 10 bases identical to TRBD1. Trimming at V came to 5 bases and at J to 4 bases, leaving 10 bases not matched to a gene. The CDR3 is 16 residues long. From germline, CDR1 is MNHNY and CDR2 SVGAGI (reference sequence). As DNA, the CDR3 is TGTGCCAGCAGTGCTCGACAGGGGGCAGGAGGCACTGAAGCTTTCTTT. Translating it yields CASSARQGAGGTEAFF.

This chain links TRBV4-1 with TRBJ2-3; D possibly corresponds to TRBD1 (6 bases). CDR3 size: 15 residues. Trimming shortened V by 3 bases and J by 6 bases, and 16 bases separated the two germline ends. Per germline, CDR1 MGHRA and CDR2 YSYEKL. The chain's CDR3 is CASSHRIGGWDTQYF. The DNA of the CDR3 is TGCGCCAGCAGCCATCGTATTGGGGGCTGGGATACGCAGTATTTT.

This chain joins TRBV3-1 (or the pseudogene TRBV3-2) and TRBJ2-2, with 7 bases fitting TRBD2. V shed 2 bases, J shed 5 bases, and the junction held 8 bases outside the gene matches. This CDR3 spans 16 amino acids. Germline V CDR1 and CDR2: LGHDT, YNNKEL (reference sequence). The CDR3 DNA is TGTGCCAGCAGCCAATCGGGTACTAGCGAAACCGGGGAGCTGTTTTTT. This translates into CASSQSGTSETGELFF.

This clone was recorded only once. The V call is TRBV15, the J call TRBJ2-6; D not certain. V lost 0 bases, J lost 3 bases, and 12 bases lay in between. The CDR3 runs 17 residues. Germline loops: CDR1 LNHNV, CDR2 YYDKDF (reference sequence). The CDR3 DNA is TGTGCCACCAGCAGAGACGTCAGTTCGGGTGGGGCCAACGTCCTGACTTTC. It is translated as CATSRDVSSGGANVLTF.

The chain recombines TRBV10-3 with TRBJ2-5; 9 bases fit TRBD2. V lost 2 bases to trimming and J lost 3 bases; unmatched junction nucleotides: 7. This CDR3 region has 16 residues. Germline V CDR1 and CDR2: ENHRY, SYGVKD. The CDR3 protein is CAISERVAGDKETQYF. The CDR3, as DNA: TGTGCCATCAGTGAGCGCGTAGCGGGGGATAAAGAGACCCAGTACTTC.

The rearrangement links TRBV7-2 to TRBJ2-2, with D tentatively TRBD2 (5 bases). CDR3 length equals 15 residues. Germline lookup yields CDR1 SGHTA and CDR2 FQGNSA. Trimming left V 3 bases short and J 0 bases short, with 8 bases between. The CDR3 region has the DNA TGTGCCAGCAGCTTTCCAGCGGCGAACACCGGGGAGCTGTTTTTT. It yields the protein CASSFPAANTGELFF.

This chain links TRBV7-9 with TRBJ2-4; weak D call: TRBD2 (5 bases). Germline V gene sequence: CDR1 SEHNR, CDR2 FQNEAQ (reference sequence). Trimming took 6 bases from V and 5 from J, leaving 17 bases between them. This CDR3 region has 15 residues. The CDR3 DNA is TGTGCCAGCAGGCCCTCGGGCCAGGAGGAAAACATTCAGTACTTC. It yields the protein CASRPSGQEENIQYF.

The J gene is TRBJ2-2, the V gene TRBV5-1; 7 bases line up with TRBD2. Losses at the gene ends were 4 bases for V and 6 bases for J; bases not matched to a gene: 6. Germline assignment: CDR1 SGHRS and CDR2 YFSETQ. The CDR3 sequence is 14 residues long. CDR3 DNA: TGCGCCAGCAGCCCTACAAGCGGGGCCGGGGAGCTGTTTTTT. Translation gives CASSPTSGAGELFF.

The J gene is TRBJ2-7, the V gene TRBV10-3; the D gene is possibly TRBD1 (5 bases). Trimming left V 5 bases short and J 3 bases short, with 5 bases between. This CDR3 has 11 residues. In germline, CDR1 is ENHRY, CDR2 SYGVKD. For the CDR3, the DNA is TGTGCCATCAGTACAGGCTACGAGCAGTACTTC. Its protein product is CAISTGYEQYF.